The 11 T cell receptor beta chains below all came from one sample that was sequenced in a study of blood T cells in healthy people across ages. Primers used in a second PCR of about 7 to 12 cycles were a sample-barcoded 5' primer and a J-beta primer mix. TCRdb re-called the 5' RACE reads with MiXCR, one entry per CDR3 protein. The repertoire has hundreds of thousands of distinct CDR3 sequences, more than 40% of them found once; the top ten carry roughly 19%. Sequencing was performed on blood. The receptors stem from a man aged 55 to 70 in good health.

The CDR3 DNA sequence: TGCAGTGCTAGAGATTGGGGACACGTAAACTATGGCTACACCTTC. This gives the protein CSARDWGHVNYGYTF. This chain links TRBV20-1 with TRBJ1-2; maybe TRBD1 (6 bases). The CDR3 extends over 15 amino acids. Germline loops: CDR1 DFQATT, CDR2 SNEGSKA (reference sequence). The V end was cut by 0 bases, the J end by 2 bases, with 13 bases between.

The chain is built from TRBV3-1 and TRBJ2-5; D unclear. The CDR3 contains 16 residues. CDR1 is LGHDT and CDR2 is YNNKEL in the germline V gene (reference sequence). V was cut by 0 bases and J by 5 bases, with 16 bases left in between. DNA for the CDR3: TGTGCCAGCAGCCAAGATGAGTCTGCTTTAAGGGAGACCCAGTACTTC. This gives the protein CASSQDESALRETQYF.

This chain joins TRBV4-1 and TRBJ2-1; unclear D gene. The J call is doubtful: the DNA matches TRBJ2-7 better. The CDR3 totals 16 residues. Germline CDR1 MGHRA, CDR2 YSYEKL. CDR3 bases: TGCGCCAGCAGCCAAGATGGAGAGAGCTCCTACAATGAGCAGTACTTC. This sequence encodes CASSQDGESSYNEQYF.

This rearrangement joins TRBV19 to TRBJ1-2, with TRBD1 matching 8 bases. From germline, CDR1 is LNHDA and CDR2 SQIVND (reference sequence). The CDR3 contains 14 residues. Unmatched junction bases numbered 3, after V lost 4 bases and J lost 2 bases. CDR3 in DNA: TGTGCCAGTAGTACGCAGGGGGCGAACTATGGCTACACCTTC. This translates into CASSTQGANYGYTF. The entire variable domain, with the rest obtained from reference TRBV19 and TRBJ1-2, is as follows: DGGITQSPKYLFRKEGQNVTLSCEQNLNHDAMYWYRQDPGQGLRLIYYSQIVNDFQKGDIAEGYSVSREKKESFPLTVTSAQKNPTAFYLCASSTQGANYGYTFGSGTRLTVV.

The J gene is TRBJ2-1, the V gene TRBV7-2; 8 bases match TRBD2. This CDR3 has 14 residues. Trimming cost V 5 bases and J 6 bases; bases outside gene matches: 6. Germline V CDR1 and CDR2: SGHTA, FQGNSA. The CDR3 protein is CASSQGLGVNEQFF. In DNA, the CDR3 is TGTGCCAGCAGCCAGGGACTAGGAGTCAATGAGCAGTTCTTC. The full variable domain, with the rest looked up from reference TRBV7-2 and TRBJ2-1, is GAGVSQSPSNKVTEKGKDVELRCDPISGHTALYWYRQSLGQGLEFLIYFQGNSAPDKSGLPSDRFSAERTGGSVSTLTIQRTQQEDSAVYLCASSQGLGVNEQFFGPGTRLTVL.

In this sample, this clonotype turned up a few times. This chain links TRBV20-1 with TRBJ2-3, with D perhaps TRBD1 (6 bases). Deletions cut 4 bases from V and 1 base from J, with 12 bases between. The CDR3 is 14 residues long. Germline assignment: CDR1 DFQATT and CDR2 SNEGSKA (reference sequence). The CDR3 loop reads CSATDRLRTDTQYF. CDR3 nucleotides: TGCAGTGCTACCGACAGGCTACGCACAGATACGCAGTATTTT.

The genes are TRBV4-1 and TRBJ1-2; unclear D gene. The germline CDR1 and CDR2 sequences are MGHRA and YSYEKL. This CDR3 region has 15 residues. The V and J ends lost 0 bases and 6 bases respectively, with 14 bases between them. The CDR3: CASSQEWRTINGYTF. In nucleotides, the CDR3 is TGCGCCAGCAGCCAAGAATGGAGGACGATAAATGGCTACACCTTC.

This clonotype came up many times. The V and J genes are TRBV7-2 and TRBJ2-7; TRBD1 aligns across 8 bases. The CDR3 is 15 amino acids. The ends lost 4 bases at V and 3 bases at J; junction bases unmatched: 8. The germline gives CDR1 SGHTA, CDR2 FQGNSA. Written as DNA, the CDR3 is TGTGCCAGCAGCTCCGGGACAGGTGTTGTCTACGAGCAGTACTTC. Its protein product is CASSSGTGVVYEQYF. Full variable domain (rest looked up from reference TRBV7-2 and TRBJ2-7): GAGVSQSPSNKVTEKGKDVELRCDPISGHTALYWYRQSLGQGLEFLIYFQGNSAPDKSGLPSDRFSAERTGGSVSTLTIQRTQQEDSAVYLCASSSGTGVVYEQYFGPGTRLTVT.

The genes are TRBV6-5 and TRBJ2-1; D unresolved. V lost 6 bases and J 5 bases, leaving 5 bases between the germline ends. Germline V gives CDR1 MNHEY, CDR2 SVGAGI. The CDR3 has 11 residues. Here the CDR3 DNA reads TGTGCCAGCAGACGGAACAATGAGCAGTTCTTC. Its translation: CASRRNNEQFF.

CDR3 sequence (DNA): TGTGCCAGCAGTACAGACGGACAGACCAGCACAGATACGCAGTATTTT. It codes for CASSTDGQTSTDTQYF. The chain combines TRBV2 with TRBJ2-3; tentative D call: TRBD1 (6 bases). The CDR3 runs to 16 residues. Germline assignment: CDR1 SNHLY and CDR2 FYNNEI. Deletions cut 5 bases from V and 0 bases from J, with 15 bases between.

The chain recombines TRBV4-1 with TRBJ2-3, with TRBD2 as a possible D gene (6 bases). The CDR3 contains 17 residues. CDR1 is MGHRA and CDR2 is YSYEKL in the germline V gene. V lost 0 bases to trimming and J lost 3 bases, with 16 bases between them. CDR3 DNA sequence: TGCGCCAGCAGCCAAGATCGCGCTAGCGCCAGTACAGATACGCAGTATTTT. This gives the protein CASSQDRASASTDTQYF.